The rows below give T cell receptor beta chains drawn from one sample of a study of blood T cell repertoires in COVID-19. This table comes from immunoSEQ multiplex PCR, and its TCRdb copy is limited to in-frame clones, with some not included. The sample lists about 210,000 clones; approximately 84% were seen once. The sequencing input was peripheral blood. Receptors were obtained from a woman in her fifties or sixties with active or convalescent COVID-19. Both conserved end residues are part of each CDR3. Size is stated for part of the rows, as once, few or many counts, or as a class when the clone is expanded.

abundance,j_gene,v_gene,CDR3aa
.,TRBJ2-5,TRBV7-6,CASSSAGTGLLGLQETQYF
.,TRBJ2-3,TRBV5-4,CASSSGSRGSTDTQYF
.,TRBJ2-7,TRBV15,CATSRESLSYEQYF
.,TRBJ1-1,TRBV27,CASSLRTGWRTEAFF
.,TRBJ1-4,TRBV5-1,CASSLGQGALPNEKLFF
.,TRBJ1-1,TRBV24-1,CATSDGETGNTEAFF
.,TRBJ1-1,TRBV28,CASSSADRSWPDLF
.,TRBJ1-1,TRBV12-3/TRBV12-4,CASRPRADTEAFF
.,TRBJ2-5,TRBV27,CASGNFWGGQETQYF
few,TRBJ1-2,TRBV11-2,CASSLGTGDGYTF
few,TRBJ1-2,TRBV2,CASGGTAFVYTF
.,TRBJ2-4,TRBV2,CARTQGVAKNIQYF
.,TRBJ2-2,TRBV7-6,CASSSTGLAIGELFF
.,TRBJ2-1,TRBV7-9,CASSLVYPVHNEQFF
once,TRBJ1-2,TRBV19,CASIRGQGENGYTF
.,TRBJ2-3,TRBV19,CASSIDPGSGGSDTQYF
.,TRBJ2-2,TRBV4-2,CASSGGGGKAPGELFF
.,TRBJ1-1,TRBV27,CASSRDRKAMNTEAFF
.,TRBJ2-1,TRBV5-1,CASSLVASGVYNEQFF
.,TRBJ2-1,TRBV28,CASSSPDYILEQFF
.,TRBJ1-2,TRBV6-5,CASSYGAGEGYTF